A selection of T cell receptor beta chains follows, all from one sample in a study of Tregs in tolerant kidney transplant recipients. Clones were sequenced by immunoSEQ multiplex PCR, and TCRdb holds only the in-frame ones, with some missing. The top ten clones hold 13% to 15% of a sample with fewer than 60,000 clones, 91% of them seen once. Sequencing used CD8+ T cells from blood (PBMCs), obtained 24 months after the transplant. These receptors were taken from a human patient who received a combined kidney and bone marrow transplant. Some of the T cells may derive from the graft donor. The CDR3 runs from the conserved cysteine through the conserved F or W. The D gene is left open where the match is weak. Where a row states a size, it is once, few, many or the class of an expanded clone; other rows omit it.

v_gene	j_gene	abundance	d_gene	CDR3aa	CDR3nt
TRBV6-5	TRBJ2-1	-	-	CASSVLNSYNEQFF	TGTGCCAGCTCCGTGTTAAACAGTTACAATGAGCAGTTCTTC
TRBV6-1	TRBJ1-2	-	TRBD1	CASIEPGQGSGYTF	TGTGCCAGCATTGAACCGGGACAGGGGTCTGGCTACACCTTC
TRBV9	TRBJ1-4	-	-	CASSVGVSMISGEKLFF	TGTGCCAGCAGCGTAGGCGTGTCGATGATCTCCGGTGAAAAACTGTTTTTT
TRBV28	TRBJ2-7	once	TRBD1	CASSSAQGVSAYEQYF	TGTGCCAGCAGTTCCGCTCAGGGGGTAAGCGCCTACGAGCAGTACTTC
TRBV25-1	TRBJ2-7	-	TRBD1	CASTGQGALEQYF	TGTGCCAGCACGGGACAGGGGGCGCTTGAGCAGTACTTC
TRBV9	TRBJ2-3	-	-	CASSVGVDLDTQYF	TGTGCCAGCAGCGTCGGAGTCGATTTGGATACGCAGTATTTT
TRBV5-6	TRBJ2-5	-	-	CASFGEAKETQYF	TGTGCCAGCTTTGGGGAGGCTAAAGAGACCCAGTACTTC
TRBV7-6	TRBJ2-7	once	TRBD2	CASSLGGVSYEQYF	TGTGCCAGCAGCCTGGGGGGGGTGTCCTACGAGCAGTACTTC
TRBV6-1	TRBJ1-5	once	-	CASSEGERQHF	TGTGCCAGCAGTGAGGGCGAACGCCAGCATTTT
TRBV4-1	TRBJ1-1	-	TRBD1	CASSQRQGVIAFF	TGCGCCAGCAGCCAAAGACAGGGTGTCATAGCTTTCTTT
TRBV30	TRBJ1-1	-	-	CAWSVARRSEAFF	TGTGCCTGGAGTGTCGCTAGACGGAGTGAAGCTTTCTTT
TRBV7-3	TRBJ2-3	-	-	CASSPGRDTQYF	TGTGCCAGCAGCCCCGGGAGAGATACGCAGTATTTT
TRBV7-9	TRBJ1-1	-	TRBD1	CASSPRQGGNTEAFF	TGTGCCAGCAGCCCCCGACAGGGGGGGAACACTGAAGCTTTCTTT
TRBV6-5	TRBJ2-1	once	-	CASSYRQGGGNEQFF	TGTGCCAGCAGCTATAGACAGGGAGGTGGGAATGAGCAGTTCTTC
TRBV21-1	TRBJ1-1	-	-	CASSKGGQLYTEAFF	TGTGCCAGCAGCAAAGGGGGACAGCTCTACACTGAAGCTTTCTTT
TRBV7-9	TRBJ2-7	once	TRBD1	CASSPDRAEYEQYF	TGTGCCAGCAGCCCGGACAGGGCGGAGTACGAGCAGTACTTC
TRBV9	TRBJ1-2	-	-	CASSESQGYGLYGYTF	TGTGCCAGCAGCGAATCACAGGGTTACGGGCTCTATGGCTACACCTTC
TRBV5-1	TRBJ2-5	few	TRBD2	CASSLAYSGGADQETQYF	TGCGCCAGCAGCTTGGCCTATAGCGGGGGGGCGGACCAAGAGACCCAGTACTTC
TRBV7-9	TRBJ2-5	-	-	CASSSRAGLEETQYF	TGTGCCAGCAGCTCCCGGGCAGGGCTTGAGGAGACCCAGTACTTC
TRBV30	TRBJ1-2	-	-	CAWIQATNYGYTF	TGTGCCTGGATACAGGCCACTAACTATGGCTACACCTTC
TRBV5-6	TRBJ2-1	-	TRBD1	CASSPTGGRSYNEQFF	TGTGCCAGCAGTCCCACAGGGGGCCGCTCCTACAATGAGCAGTTCTTC
TRBV13	TRBJ2-3	-	TRBD2	CASSPESIRGEITQYF	TGTGCCAGCAGCCCCGAGTCGATTCGGGGGGAGATAACGCAGTATTTT